This T cell receptor beta chain comes out of a study of shared clonotypes between healthy human individuals. Study context: Each donor's CD8 memory used one plate, CD8 naive two, each CD4 subset three.

Remarks on this clone: The antigen remains undetermined.

Germline CDR1 and CDR2: SEHNR and FQNEAQ (reference sequence). Trimming took off 5 bases at V and 9 bases at J, with 11 bases between the two ends. This CDR3 is built from 12 residues. The assay was carried out at the deep level. Each cell subset's genomic DNA was divided evenly among several immunoSEQ plates. Sequencing used immunoSEQ multiplex PCR; TCRdb keeps in-frame clones, though not all of them. In the table there are roughly 640,000 clones, approximately 97% of which are singletons. Study-wide results and limits: Generation probabilities were higher for clonotypes shared across all four sorted-subset donors than for unshared ones.

The clonotype was recovered from a woman aged 30 to 39 in good health. The sample comprised naive CD4+ T cells sorted from blood. Subset reported: CD45RA+ positively selected. The chain combines TRBV7-9 with TRBJ1-5; no reliable D call. CDR3 region: CASSSWLSPQHF. In DNA, the CDR3 is TGTGCCAGCAGCAGCTGGTTGTCGCCCCAGCATTTT.